The clone carrying this T cell receptor (beta chain) was found many times. The antigen is not known. The CDR3 spans 16 residues. Germline V gene sequence: CDR1 SGHTA, CDR2 FQGNSA. Trimming removed 0 bases from V and 2 bases from J; junction bases left unmatched: 3. The sample comes from a study of early T cells in non-severe SARS-CoV-2 infection. Overall study findings and caveats: Private and CD4 specificities were missed by VDJdb matching, which favored anti-spike CD8 responses.

Researchers tagged individual cDNA molecules with unique molecular identifiers. TCRdb passed the 5' RACE reads through MiXCR, listing each CDR3 protein once. The table lists fewer than 60,000 distinct CDR3 sequences, 11% of them singletons. V is TRBV7-2 and J is TRBJ2-3, with 9 bases matching TRBD2. The TCR originated in an adult who was a healthcare worker with PCR-confirmed SARS-CoV-2 infection or an uninfected control (not recorded which). The sample was whole blood. CDR3 nucleotides: TGTGCCAGCAGCTTAGCCAGCGGGAGGCCCACAGATACGCAGTATTTT. Translation gives CASSLASGRPTDTQYF.